This TCR beta chain was recovered during a study of CD8 T cells in ankylosing spondylitis. Study results and caveats: Earlier authors reported some of these motif variants in reactive arthritis synovial fluid and blood. Reported data indicate significant enrichment of disease-linked clones within matched ankylosing spondylitis synovial fluid. Typical of ankylosing spondylitis blood, it appeared, was a TCR beta motif of roughly eight highly homologous variants.

TCR beta libraries were made by quantitative 5'-RACE with molecular barcodes. TCRdb passed the 5' RACE reads through MiXCR, listing each CDR3 protein once. The sample has under 150,000 distinct CDR3 sequences, about an eighth seen once. V was trimmed by 7 bases and J by 0 bases, leaving 12 bases between them. This CDR3 is 13 amino acids long. The V gene's germline CDR1 is SQVTM and CDR2 ANQGSEA. This clonotype was counted a few times. Its specificity is unknown. This receptor was identified in a female donor with ankylosing spondylitis or in good health (not recorded which). Source material: blood, either unsorted or a sorted T cell fraction (not recorded which). The J gene is TRBJ1-1, the V gene TRBV29-1; unclear D gene. The CDR3 coding sequence is TGCAGCGGTGGTGGGCGGTTGAACACTGAAGCTTTCTTT. This translates into CSGGGRLNTEAFF. Filled out from reference TRBV29-1 and TRBJ1-1, the complete variable domain reads SAVISQKPSRDICQRGTSLTIQCQVDSQVTMMFWYRQQPGQSLTLIATANQGSEATYESGFVIDKFPISRPNLTFSTLTVSNMSPEDSSIYLCSGGGRLNTEAFFGQGTRLTVV.